This paragraph reports one TCR beta chain. Its antigen is as yet unknown. Only in-frame clones appear in the TCRdb table, and some are missing; sequencing was by immunoSEQ multiplex PCR. The table lists tens of thousands of clones, around four fifths of them singletons. Sample numbers ranged from 1 to 8 per patient, encompassing pretreatment and on-treatment collections. This record comes from a study of PD-L1 blockade in urothelial cancer. Study summary: It was around 2014 that patients started atezolizumab at 1,200 mg intravenously every 3 weeks. As for prior chemotherapy regimens, patients had received 0 to 3.

From germline, CDR1 is SNHLY and CDR2 FYNNEI. Losses at the gene ends were 7 bases for V and 6 bases for J; bases not matched to a gene: 18. The CDR3 length is 17 residues. Study-wide results and caveats: Pretreatment peripheral blood TCR clonality that fell below the median predicted better survival among the patients studied.

The rearrangement uses TRBV2 and TRBJ2-3, with 8 bases lining up with TRBD2. The clonotype was recovered from a man in his 60s with urothelial cancer. This specimen was PBMCs, taken around atezolizumab (anti-PD-L1) treatment. The CDR3 coding sequence is TGTGCCAGCACCCCGAGGACTGCGGGGGGACCGCTGGATACGCAGTATTTT. This sequence encodes CASTPRTAGGPLDTQYF.